The sequence of this T cell receptor (beta chain) was determined in a study of shared clonotypes between healthy human individuals. Across the whole study: Per donor, three plates held CD4 naive cells, three held CD4 memory, two held CD8 naive and one held CD8 memory.

TCRdb's copy holds only in-frame clones and misses some; the assay was immunoSEQ multiplex PCR. In the table there are approximately 740,000 clones, less than 85% of which are singletons. This clone was counted between two and nine times. This CDR3 is built from 14 residues. Trimming stripped 6 bases from V and 0 bases from J, with 9 bases between. Per germline, CDR1 MDHEN and CDR2 SYDVKM. Nashville, Tennessee was home to all donors, each a Caucasian adult. The rearrangement uses TRBV28 and TRBJ1-3, with unresolved D. This receptor was obtained from a woman aged 25 to 39 in good health. Sequenced material: memory CD4+ T cells sorted from blood. Subset described: CD45RA-negative fraction. This CDR3 is CASRPMTSGNTIYF. CDR3 sequence (DNA): TGTGCCAGCAGACCCATGACCTCTGGAAACACCATATATTTT.